This T cell receptor (beta chain) is drawn from a study of blood T cell repertoires in COVID-19. Turning to the study itself: Italy, Spain and the United States were the sources of the convalescent and acute COVID-19 samples.

V was trimmed by 5 bases and J by 4 bases, leaving 12 bases between them. Germline V gene sequence: CDR1 KGHDR, CDR2 SFDVKD. The CDR3 has 14 amino acids. Per the original methods: Estimates of nucleated cell counts were drawn from the amplification of reference gene primers. The method was immunoSEQ multiplex PCR; TCRdb's version includes in-frame clones alone and lacks a portion of them. That table is the source of V, J and clone size, and D and trimming were worked out from the DNA. The sample includes some 46,000 clones, approximately 85% of them seen just once. V and J are TRBV24-1 and TRBJ2-3; weak D call: TRBD1 (6 bases). Material for sequencing was peripheral blood. This clonotype was obtained from a woman aged 80 or over with COVID-19, enrolled during active disease. CDR3 nucleotide sequence: TGTGCCACCAGTGCGTGGACAGATGCAGATACGCAGTATTTT. Its protein product is CATSAWTDADTQYF.